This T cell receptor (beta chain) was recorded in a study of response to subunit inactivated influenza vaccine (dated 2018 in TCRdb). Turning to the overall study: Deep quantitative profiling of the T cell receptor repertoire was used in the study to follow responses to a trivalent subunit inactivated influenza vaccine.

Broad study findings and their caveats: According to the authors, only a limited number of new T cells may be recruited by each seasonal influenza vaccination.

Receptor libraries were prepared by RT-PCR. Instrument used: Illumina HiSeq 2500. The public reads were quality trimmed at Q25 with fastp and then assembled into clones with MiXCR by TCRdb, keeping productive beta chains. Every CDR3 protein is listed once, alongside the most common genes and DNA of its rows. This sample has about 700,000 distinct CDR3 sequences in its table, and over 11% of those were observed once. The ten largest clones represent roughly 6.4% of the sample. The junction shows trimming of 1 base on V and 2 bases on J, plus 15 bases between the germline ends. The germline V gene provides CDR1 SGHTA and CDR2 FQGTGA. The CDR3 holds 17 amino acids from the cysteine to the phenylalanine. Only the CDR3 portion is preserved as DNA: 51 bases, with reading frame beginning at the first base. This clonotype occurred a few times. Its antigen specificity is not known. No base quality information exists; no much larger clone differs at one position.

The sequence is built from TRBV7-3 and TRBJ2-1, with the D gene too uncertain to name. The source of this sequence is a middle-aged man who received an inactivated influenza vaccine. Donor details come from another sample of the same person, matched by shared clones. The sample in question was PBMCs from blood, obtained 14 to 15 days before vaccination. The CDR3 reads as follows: CASSLMSRQNTYNEQFF. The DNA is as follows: TGTGCCAGCAGCTTAATGAGCCGGCAAAACACCTACAATGAGCAGTTCTTC.